This TCR beta chain is drawn from a study of T cell responses to AZD1222 COVID-19 vaccine. Per germline, CDR1 SGHTA and CDR2 FQGTGA. CDR3 length equals 13 residues. Trimming pared 5 bases from V and 3 bases from J, leaving 10 bases between. Data came from immunoSEQ multiplex PCR; TCRdb stores just in-frame clones and leaves some out. This sample has fewer than 100,000 clones, with 70% to 90% found just once. This TCR derives from an adult who received the AZD1222 COVID-19 vaccine. V usage is TRBV7-3 and J usage is TRBJ1-2; unclear D gene. This specimen consisted of peripheral blood, obtained 28 days after the second AZD1222 dose. CDR3 sequence reads: CASSGGLDYGYTF. CDR3 DNA sequence: TGTGCCAGCAGCGGAGGGTTGGACTATGGCTACACCTTC.